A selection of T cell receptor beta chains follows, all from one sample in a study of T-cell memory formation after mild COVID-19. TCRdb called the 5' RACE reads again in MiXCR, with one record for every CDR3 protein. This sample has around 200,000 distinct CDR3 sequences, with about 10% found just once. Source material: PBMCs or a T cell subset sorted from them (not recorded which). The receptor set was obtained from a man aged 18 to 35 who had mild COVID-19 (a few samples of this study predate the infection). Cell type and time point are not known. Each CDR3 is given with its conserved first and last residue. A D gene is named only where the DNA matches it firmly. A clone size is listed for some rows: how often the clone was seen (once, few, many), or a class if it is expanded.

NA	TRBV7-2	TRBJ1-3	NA	CASSPNLRGSGNTIYF	TGTGCCAGCAGCCCCAATCTGCGAGGCTCTGGAAACACCATATATTTT
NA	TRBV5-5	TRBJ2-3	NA	CASSAHLADTQYF	TGTGCCAGCAGCGCTCACCTAGCGGATACGCAGTATTTT
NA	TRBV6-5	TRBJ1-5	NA	CASSTTARGNNQPQHF	TGTGCCAGCAGCACCACGGCGCGAGGTAACAATCAGCCCCAGCATTTT
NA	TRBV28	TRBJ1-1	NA	CASSLLLDGTEAFF	TGTGCCAGCAGTCTGCTTCTTGATGGCACTGAAGCTTTCTTT
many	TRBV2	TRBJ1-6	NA	CASSEVSNSPLHF	TGTGCCAGCAGTGAAGTGTCTAATTCACCCCTCCACTTT
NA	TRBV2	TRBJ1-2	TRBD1	CASSELGQLGYTF	TGTGCCAGCAGTGAATTGGGACAGTTGGGCTACACCTTC
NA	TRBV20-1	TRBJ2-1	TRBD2	CSASPGLADEQFF	TGCAGTGCTAGCCCGGGACTAGCCGATGAGCAGTTCTTC
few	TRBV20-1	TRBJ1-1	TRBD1	CSASPTGEATEAFF	TGCAGTGCTAGCCCGACAGGGGAGGCCACTGAAGCTTTCTTT
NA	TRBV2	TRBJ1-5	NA	CASSYRADPQPQHF	TGTGCCAGCAGTTATAGGGCCGACCCGCAGCCCCAGCATTTT
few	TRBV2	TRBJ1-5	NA	CASRQGGGQPQHF	TGTGCCAGCAGACAGGGAGGGGGTCAGCCCCAGCATTTT
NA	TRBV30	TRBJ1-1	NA	CAWSVMLNTEAFF	TGTGCCTGGAGTGTAATGCTGAACACTGAAGCTTTCTTT
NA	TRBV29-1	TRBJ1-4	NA	CSAVDRENEKLFF	TGCAGCGCGGTGGACAGAGAGAATGAAAAACTGTTTTTT